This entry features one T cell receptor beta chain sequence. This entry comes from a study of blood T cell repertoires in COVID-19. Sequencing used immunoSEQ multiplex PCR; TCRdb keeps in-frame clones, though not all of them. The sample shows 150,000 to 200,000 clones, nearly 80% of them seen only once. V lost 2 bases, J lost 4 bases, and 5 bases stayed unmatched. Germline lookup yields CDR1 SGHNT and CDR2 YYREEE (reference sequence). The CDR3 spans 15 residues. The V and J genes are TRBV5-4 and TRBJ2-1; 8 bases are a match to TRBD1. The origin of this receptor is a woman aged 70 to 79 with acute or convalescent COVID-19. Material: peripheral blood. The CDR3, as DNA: TGTGCCAGCAGCTTCTGGGGACAGGAGTACAATGAGCAGTTCTTC. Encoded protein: CASSFWGQEYNEQFF. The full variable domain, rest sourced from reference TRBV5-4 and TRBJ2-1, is ETGVTQSPTHLIKTRGQQVTLRCSSQSGHNTVSWYQQALGQGPQFIFQYYREEENGRGNFPPRFSGLQFPNYSSELNVNALELDDSALYLCASSFWGQEYNEQFFGPGTRLTVL.